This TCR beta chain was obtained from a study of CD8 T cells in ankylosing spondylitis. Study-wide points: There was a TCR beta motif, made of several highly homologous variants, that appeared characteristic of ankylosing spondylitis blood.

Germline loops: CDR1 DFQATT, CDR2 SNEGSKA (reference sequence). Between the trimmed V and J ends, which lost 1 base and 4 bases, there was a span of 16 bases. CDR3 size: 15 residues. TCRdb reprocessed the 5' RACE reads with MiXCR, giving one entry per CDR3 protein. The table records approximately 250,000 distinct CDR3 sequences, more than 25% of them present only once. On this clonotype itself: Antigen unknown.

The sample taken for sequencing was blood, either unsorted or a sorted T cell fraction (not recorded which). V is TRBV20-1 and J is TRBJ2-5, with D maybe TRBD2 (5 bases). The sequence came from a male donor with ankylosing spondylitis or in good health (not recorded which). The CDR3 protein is CSARGAGKEVETQYF. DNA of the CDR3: TGCAGTGCTAGAGGAGCAGGAAAGGAGGTAGAGACCCAGTACTTC.